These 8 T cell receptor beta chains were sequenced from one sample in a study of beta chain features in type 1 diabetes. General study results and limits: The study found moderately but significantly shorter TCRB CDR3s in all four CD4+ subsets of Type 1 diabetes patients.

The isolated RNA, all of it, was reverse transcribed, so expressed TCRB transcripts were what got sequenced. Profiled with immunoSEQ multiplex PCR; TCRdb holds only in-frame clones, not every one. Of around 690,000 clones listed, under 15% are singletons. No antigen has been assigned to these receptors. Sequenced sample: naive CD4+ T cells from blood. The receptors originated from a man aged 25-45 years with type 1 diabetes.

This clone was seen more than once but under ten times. In nucleotides, the CDR3 is TGCGCCAGCAGCCAAGATATGGGGGGTTCCGGGGAGCTGTTTTTT. This sequence encodes CASSQDMGGSGELFF. V and J are TRBV4-3 and TRBJ2-2, with D possibly matching TRBD2 (6 bases). The germline V and J ends were trimmed by 0 bases and 6 bases, with 11 bases remaining between them. Germline values: CDR1 LGHNA, CDR2 YSLEER. CDR3 length: 15 residues.

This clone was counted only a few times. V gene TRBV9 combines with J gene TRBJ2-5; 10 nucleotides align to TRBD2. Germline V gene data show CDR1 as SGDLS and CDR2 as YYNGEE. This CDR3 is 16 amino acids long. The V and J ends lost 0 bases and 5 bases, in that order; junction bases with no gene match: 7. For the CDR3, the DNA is TGTGCCAGCAGCGTAGCTCCTAGCGGGGGTGGGGAGACCCAGTACTTC. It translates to CASSVAPSGGGETQYF. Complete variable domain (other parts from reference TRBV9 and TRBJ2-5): DSGVTQTPKHLITATGQRVTLRCSPRSGDLSVYWYQQSLDQGLQFLIQYYNGEERAKGNILERFSAQQFPDLHSELNLSSLELGDSALYFCASSVAPSGGGETQYFGPGTRLLVL.

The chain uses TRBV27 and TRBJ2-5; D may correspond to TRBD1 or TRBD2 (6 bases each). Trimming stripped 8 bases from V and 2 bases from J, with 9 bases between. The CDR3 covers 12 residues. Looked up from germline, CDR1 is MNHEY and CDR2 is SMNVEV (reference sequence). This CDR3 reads CASGGPQETQYF. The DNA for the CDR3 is TGTGCCAGCGGGGGGCCACAAGAGACCCAGTACTTC.

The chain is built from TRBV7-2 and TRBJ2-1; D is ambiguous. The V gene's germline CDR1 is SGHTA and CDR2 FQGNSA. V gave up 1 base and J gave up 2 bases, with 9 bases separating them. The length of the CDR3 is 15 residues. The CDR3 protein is CASSLGRRPYNEQFF. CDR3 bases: TGTGCCAGCAGCTTAGGACGGAGACCCTACAATGAGCAGTTCTTC.

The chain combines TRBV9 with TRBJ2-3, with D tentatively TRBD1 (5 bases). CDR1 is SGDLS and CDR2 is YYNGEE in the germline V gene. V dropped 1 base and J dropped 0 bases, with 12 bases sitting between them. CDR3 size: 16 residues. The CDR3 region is CASSVLGELSTDTQYF. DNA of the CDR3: TGTGCCAGCAGCGTATTAGGGGAACTTAGCACAGATACGCAGTATTTT.

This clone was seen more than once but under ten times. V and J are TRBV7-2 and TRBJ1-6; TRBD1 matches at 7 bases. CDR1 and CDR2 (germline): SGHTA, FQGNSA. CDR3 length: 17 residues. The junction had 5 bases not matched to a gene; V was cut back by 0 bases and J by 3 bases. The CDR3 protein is CASSLATPGGYNSPLHF. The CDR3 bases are TGTGCCAGCAGCTTAGCAACGCCAGGGGGCTATAATTCACCCCTCCACTTT.

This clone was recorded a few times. The DNA of the CDR3 is TGTGCCAGCAGCTTGGAAGGGGAGGATACGCAGTATTTT. Encoded protein: CASSLEGEDTQYF. The chain couples TRBV5-4 to TRBJ2-3; TRBD1 or TRBD2 may be the D gene (5 bases each). Between the trimmed V and J ends, which lost 0 bases and 6 bases, there was a span of 8 bases. The CDR3 length is 13 residues. Germline CDR1 is SGHNT and CDR2 is YYREEE (reference sequence). Combining the CDR3 with reference TRBV5-4 and TRBJ2-3 gives the whole variable domain ETGVTQSPTHLIKTRGQQVTLRCSSQSGHNTVSWYQQALGQGPQFIFQYYREEENGRGNFPPRFSGLQFPNYSSELNVNALELDDSALYLCASSLEGEDTQYFGPGTRLTVL.

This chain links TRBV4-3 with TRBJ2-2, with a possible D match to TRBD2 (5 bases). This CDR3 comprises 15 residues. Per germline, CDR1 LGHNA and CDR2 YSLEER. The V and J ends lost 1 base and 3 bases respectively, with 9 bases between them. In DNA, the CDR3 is TGCGCCAGCAGCCAAGTCGGAGGAGACACCGGGGAGCTGTTTTTT. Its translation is CASSQVGGDTGELFF.